A selection of T cell receptor beta chains follows, all from one sample in a study of CD8 T cells in Susac syndrome. A single record per CDR3 protein comes from TCRdb applying MiXCR to the immunoSEQ multiplex PCR reads. The data contain more than 100,000 distinct CDR3 sequences, 65% to 90% of them seen just once; the ten biggest clones take up roughly 0.5%. The sequenced sample consisted of CD8+ T cells from PBMCs. These receptors originate from a human donor with multiple sclerosis. The CDR3 runs from the conserved cysteine through the conserved F or W. The D gene is left open where the match is weak. Clone sizes are given selectively: once, few, many, or a class where the clone is expanded.

-	TRBV2	TRBJ2-1	-	TGTGCCAGTAAGGGGCTCCCGGGTACCAGACAGGTCTCCTACAATGAGCAGTTCTTC	CASKGLPGTRQVSYNEQFF
-	TRBV30	TRBJ2-7	-	TGTGCCTGGAGTCGGGGGCGAAAGGACGAGCAGTACTTC	CAWSRGRKDEQYF
-	TRBV4-3	TRBJ2-1	TRBD2	TGCGCCAGCAGCCAGGCCTCTGTCGGACTAGCGGGAGGGATCGACAATGAGCAGTTCTTC	CASSQASVGLAGGIDNEQFF
-	TRBV4-3	TRBJ2-1	TRBD2	TGCGCCAGCGGAACTGGCGGGAGTAATGAGCAGTTCTTC	CASGTGGSNEQFF
-	TRBV27	TRBJ2-2	-	TGTGCCAGCAGTTTTAGAGTCACCGGGGAGCTGTTTTTT	CASSFRVTGELFF
-	TRBV7-7	TRBJ2-1	TRBD2	TGTGCTAGCAGCTTAGCTCCCCCGGGAGGGCCCAGTGGTGAGCAGTTCTTC	CASSLAPPGGPSGEQFF
-	TRBV6-6	TRBJ2-1	-	TGTGCCAGCAGTAGCGGATCCTTCAATGAGCAGTTCTTC	CASSSGSFNEQFF
-	TRBV11-3	TRBJ2-5	-	TGTGCCAGCAGCTTAGACCACTTCGAGCGCGGGGAAGAGACCCAGTACTTC	CASSLDHFERGEETQYF
-	TRBV9	TRBJ2-3	-	TGTGCCAGCAGCGTTCGGCAGGGGGGGGGCACAGATACGCAGTATTTT	CASSVRQGGGTDTQYF
-	TRBV6-6	TRBJ1-1	TRBD1	TGTGCCAGCAGTAACAGGGGTTTACACACTGAAGCTTTCTTT	CASSNRGLHTEAFF
once	TRBV4-1	TRBJ2-3	-	TGCGCCAGCAGCTCCTTGTGGGACCCAAAGCTTACGCAGTATTTT	CASSSLWDPKLTQYF
-	TRBV4-2	TRBJ2-5	-	TGTGCCAGCAGCCGGGGTCCCCAATGGGAGACCCAGTACTTC	CASSRGPQWETQYF
once	TRBV13	TRBJ1-1	-	TGTGCCAGCAGCTTATATGGGGAGGGGAACACTGAAGCTTTCTTT	CASSLYGEGNTEAFF
-	TRBV27	TRBJ1-1	-	TGTGCCAGCAGTAAAGAGAACAGGGTAGCTTTCTTT	CASSKENRVAFF